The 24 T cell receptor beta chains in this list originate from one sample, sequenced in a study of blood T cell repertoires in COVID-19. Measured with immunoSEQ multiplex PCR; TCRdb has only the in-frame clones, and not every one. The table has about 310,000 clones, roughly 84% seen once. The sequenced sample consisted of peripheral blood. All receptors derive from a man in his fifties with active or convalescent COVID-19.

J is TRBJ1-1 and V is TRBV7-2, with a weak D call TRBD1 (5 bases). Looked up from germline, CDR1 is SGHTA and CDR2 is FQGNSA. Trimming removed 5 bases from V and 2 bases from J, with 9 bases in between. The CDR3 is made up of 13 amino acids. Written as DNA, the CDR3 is TGTGCCAGCAGCCCAGGGATCAACACTGAAGCTTTCTTT. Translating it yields CASSPGINTEAFF. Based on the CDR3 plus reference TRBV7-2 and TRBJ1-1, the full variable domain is GAGVSQSPSNKVTEKGKDVELRCDPISGHTALYWYRQSLGQGLEFLIYFQGNSAPDKSGLPSDRFSAERTGGSVSTLTIQRTQQEDSAVYLCASSPGINTEAFFGQGTRLTVV.

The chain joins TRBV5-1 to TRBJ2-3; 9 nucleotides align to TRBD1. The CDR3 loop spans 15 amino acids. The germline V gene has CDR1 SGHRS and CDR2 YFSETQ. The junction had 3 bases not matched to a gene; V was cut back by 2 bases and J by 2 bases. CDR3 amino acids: CASSLGQGYTDTQYF. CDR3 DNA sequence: TGCGCCAGCAGCTTAGGACAGGGGTACACAGATACGCAGTATTTT.

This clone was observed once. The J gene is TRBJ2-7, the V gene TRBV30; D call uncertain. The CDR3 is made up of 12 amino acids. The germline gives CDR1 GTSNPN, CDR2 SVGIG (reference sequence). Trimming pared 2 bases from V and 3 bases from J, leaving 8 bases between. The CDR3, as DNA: TGTGCCTGGAGTACTACGGGCTACGAGCAGTACTTC. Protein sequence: CAWSTTGYEQYF.

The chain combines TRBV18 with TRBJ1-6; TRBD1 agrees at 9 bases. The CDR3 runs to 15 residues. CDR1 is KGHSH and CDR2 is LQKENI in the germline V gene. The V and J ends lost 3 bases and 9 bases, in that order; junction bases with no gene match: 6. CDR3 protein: CASSPPGQGSSPLHF. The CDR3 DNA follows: TGTGCCAGCTCACCTCCCGGACAGGGGAGTTCACCCCTCCACTTT.

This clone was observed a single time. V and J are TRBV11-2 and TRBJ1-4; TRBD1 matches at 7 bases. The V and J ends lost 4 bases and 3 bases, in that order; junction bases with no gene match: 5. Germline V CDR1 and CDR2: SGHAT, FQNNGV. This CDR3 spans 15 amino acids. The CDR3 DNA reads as TGTGCCAGCAGCTACCGGGACAGTCCTAATGAAAAACTGTTTTTT. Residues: CASSYRDSPNEKLFF. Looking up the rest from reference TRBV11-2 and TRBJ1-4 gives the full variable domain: EAGVAQSPRYKIIEKRQSVAFWCNPISGHATLYWYQQILGQGPKLLIQFQNNGVVDDSQLPKDRFSAERLKGVDSTLKIQPAKLEDSAVYLCASSYRDSPNEKLFFGSGTQLSVL.

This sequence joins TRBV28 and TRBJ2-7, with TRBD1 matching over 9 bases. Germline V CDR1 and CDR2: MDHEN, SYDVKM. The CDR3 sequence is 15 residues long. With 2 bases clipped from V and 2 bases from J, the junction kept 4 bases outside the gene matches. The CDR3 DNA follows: TGTGCCAGCAGTTTAAGGGACAGGGTTACCTACGAGCAGTACTTC. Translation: CASSLRDRVTYEQYF.

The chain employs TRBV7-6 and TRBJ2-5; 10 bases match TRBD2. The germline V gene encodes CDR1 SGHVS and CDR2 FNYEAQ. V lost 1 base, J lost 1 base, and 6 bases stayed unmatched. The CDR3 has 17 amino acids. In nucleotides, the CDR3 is TGTGCCAGCAGCTTAGGCTTTCAGCGGGGGGGCCAAGAGACCCAGTACTTC. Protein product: CASSLGFQRGGQETQYF.

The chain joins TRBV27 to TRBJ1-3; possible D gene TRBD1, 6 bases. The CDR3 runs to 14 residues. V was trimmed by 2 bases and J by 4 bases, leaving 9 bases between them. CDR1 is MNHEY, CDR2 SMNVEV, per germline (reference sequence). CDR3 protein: CASSLQGPGNTIYF. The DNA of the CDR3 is TGTGCCAGCAGTTTACAGGGGCCCGGAAACACCATATATTTT.

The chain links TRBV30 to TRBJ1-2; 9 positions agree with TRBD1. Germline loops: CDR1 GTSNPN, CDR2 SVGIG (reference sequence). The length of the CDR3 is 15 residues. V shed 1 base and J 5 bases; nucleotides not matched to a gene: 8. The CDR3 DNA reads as TGTGCCTGGAGTGGCCGGACAGGGGAGAAATATGGCTACACCTTC. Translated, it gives CAWSGRTGEKYGYTF.

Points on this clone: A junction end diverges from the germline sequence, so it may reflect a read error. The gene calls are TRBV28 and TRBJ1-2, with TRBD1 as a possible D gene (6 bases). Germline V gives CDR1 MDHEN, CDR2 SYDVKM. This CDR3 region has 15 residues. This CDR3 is CASSSRQETKYGYTF. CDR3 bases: TGTGCCAGCAGTTCCCGACAGGAGACTAAATATGGCTACACCTTC.

CDR3 loop: CASSPSGDFYTF. CDR3 sequence (DNA): TGTGCCAGTAGTCCCTCGGGGGACTTCTACACCTTC. V is TRBV19 and J is TRBJ1-2; TRBD1 might be the D (5 bases). Germline CDR1 is LNHDA and CDR2 is SQIVND (reference sequence). The CDR3 has 12 amino acids. Trimming cost V 5 bases and J 10 bases, with 14 bases left between them.

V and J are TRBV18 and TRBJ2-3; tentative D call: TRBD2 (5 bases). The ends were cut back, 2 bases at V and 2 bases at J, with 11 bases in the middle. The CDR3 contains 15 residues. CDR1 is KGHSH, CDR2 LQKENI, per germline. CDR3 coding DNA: TGTGCCAGCTCACCAGTGAACGACTACACAGATACGCAGTATTTT. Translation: CASSPVNDYTDTQYF.

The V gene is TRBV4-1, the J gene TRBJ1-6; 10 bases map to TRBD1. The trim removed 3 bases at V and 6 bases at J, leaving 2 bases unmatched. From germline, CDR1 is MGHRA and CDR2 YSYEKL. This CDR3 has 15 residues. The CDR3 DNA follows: TGCGCCAGCAGCCAGGGGGACAGGGGTAATTCACCCCTCCACTTT. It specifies CASSQGDRGNSPLHF.

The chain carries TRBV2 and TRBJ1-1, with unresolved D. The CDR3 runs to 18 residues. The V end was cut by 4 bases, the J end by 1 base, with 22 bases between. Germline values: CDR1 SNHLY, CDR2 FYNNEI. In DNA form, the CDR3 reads TGTGCCAGCAGTGTATTAAGGAAGCTAGGCAGAGGGAACACTGAAGCTTTCTTT. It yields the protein CASSVLRKLGRGNTEAFF.

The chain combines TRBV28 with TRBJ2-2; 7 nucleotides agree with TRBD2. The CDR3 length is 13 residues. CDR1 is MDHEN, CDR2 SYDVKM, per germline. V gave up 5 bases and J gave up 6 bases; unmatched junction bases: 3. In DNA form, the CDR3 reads TGTGCCAGCAGTCCGGGGGGTTCCGGGGAGCTGTTTTTT. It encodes CASSPGGSGELFF.

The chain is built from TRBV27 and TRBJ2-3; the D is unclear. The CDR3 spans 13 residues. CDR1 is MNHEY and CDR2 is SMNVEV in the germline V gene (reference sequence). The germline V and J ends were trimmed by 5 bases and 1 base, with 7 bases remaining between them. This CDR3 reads CASSPSGTDTQYF. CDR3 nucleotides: TGTGCCAGCAGTCCGTCGGGCACAGATACGCAGTATTTT.

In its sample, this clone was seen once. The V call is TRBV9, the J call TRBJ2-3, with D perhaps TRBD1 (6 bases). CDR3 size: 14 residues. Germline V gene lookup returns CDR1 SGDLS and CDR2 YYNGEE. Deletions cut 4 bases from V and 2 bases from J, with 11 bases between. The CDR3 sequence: CASSTRQATDTQYF. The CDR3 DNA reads TGTGCCAGCAGCACCCGACAGGCCACAGATACGCAGTATTTT.

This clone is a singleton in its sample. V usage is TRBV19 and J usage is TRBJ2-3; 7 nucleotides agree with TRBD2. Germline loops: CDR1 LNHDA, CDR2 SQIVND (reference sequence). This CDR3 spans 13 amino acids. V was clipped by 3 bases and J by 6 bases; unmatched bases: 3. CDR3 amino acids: CASSIRGGDTQYF. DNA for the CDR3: TGTGCCAGTAGTATTCGGGGAGGGGATACGCAGTATTTT. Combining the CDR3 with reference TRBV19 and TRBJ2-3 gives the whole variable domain DGGITQSPKYLFRKEGQNVTLSCEQNLNHDAMYWYRQDPGQGLRLIYYSQIVNDFQKGDIAEGYSVSREKKESFPLTVTSAQKNPTAFYLCASSIRGGDTQYFGPGTRLTVL.

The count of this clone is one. CDR3 sequence: CASSLGTEDSYNSPLHF. DNA for the CDR3: TGCGCCAGCAGCTTGGGGACAGAAGACTCCTATAATTCACCCCTCCACTTT. This chain connects TRBV5-1 to TRBJ1-6; maybe TRBD1 (6 bases). V was clipped by 0 bases and J by 0 bases, with 10 bases between them. The CDR3 is 17 amino acids. CDR1 is SGHRS, CDR2 YFSETQ, per germline.

The CDR3 spells CASSPRGLLAASYNEQFF. The CDR3 DNA follows: TGTGCCAGCAGCCCGCGCGGACTTCTAGCGGCCTCCTACAATGAGCAGTTCTTC. The chain joins TRBV5-4 to TRBJ2-1; 7 bases align to TRBD2. The germline V gene has CDR1 SGHNT and CDR2 YYREEE (reference sequence). The CDR3 extends over 18 amino acids. V gave up 4 bases and J gave up 0 bases; unmatched junction bases: 13. Complete variable domain (other parts from reference TRBV5-4 and TRBJ2-1): ETGVTQSPTHLIKTRGQQVTLRCSSQSGHNTVSWYQQALGQGPQFIFQYYREEENGRGNFPPRFSGLQFPNYSSELNVNALELDDSALYLCASSPRGLLAASYNEQFFGPGTRLTVL.

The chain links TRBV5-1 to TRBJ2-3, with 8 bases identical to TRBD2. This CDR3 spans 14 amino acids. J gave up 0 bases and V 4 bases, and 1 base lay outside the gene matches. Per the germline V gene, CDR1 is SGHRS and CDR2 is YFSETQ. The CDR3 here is CASSPSGSTDTQYF. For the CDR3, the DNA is TGCGCCAGCAGCCCTAGCGGGAGCACAGATACGCAGTATTTT. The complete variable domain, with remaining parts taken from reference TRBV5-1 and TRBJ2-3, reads KAGVTQTPRYLIKTRGQQVTLSCSPISGHRSVSWYQQTPGQGLQFLFEYFSETQRNKGNFPGRFSGRQFSNSRSEMNVSTLELGDSALYLCASSPSGSTDTQYFGPGTRLTVL.

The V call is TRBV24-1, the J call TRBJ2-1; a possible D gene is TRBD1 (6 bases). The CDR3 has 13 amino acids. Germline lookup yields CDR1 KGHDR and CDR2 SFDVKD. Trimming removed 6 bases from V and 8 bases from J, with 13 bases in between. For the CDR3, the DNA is TGTGCCACCAGTCGGACAGAGAGGGATGAGCAGTTCTTC. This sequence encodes CATSRTERDEQFF.

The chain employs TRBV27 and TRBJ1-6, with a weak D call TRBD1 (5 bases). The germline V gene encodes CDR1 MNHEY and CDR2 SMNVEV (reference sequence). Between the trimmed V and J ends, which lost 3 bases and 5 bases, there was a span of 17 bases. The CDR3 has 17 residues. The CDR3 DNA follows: TGTGCCAGCAGTTTTAGCAAATCGGCAGGGAATAATTCACCCCTCCACTTT. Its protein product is CASSFSKSAGNNSPLHF.

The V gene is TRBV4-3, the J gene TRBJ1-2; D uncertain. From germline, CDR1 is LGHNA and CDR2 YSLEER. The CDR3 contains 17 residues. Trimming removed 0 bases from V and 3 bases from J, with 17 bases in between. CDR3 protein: CASSQELSATGDYGYTF. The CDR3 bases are TGCGCCAGCAGCCAAGAGCTTTCCGCAACGGGAGACTATGGCTACACCTTC.